This T cell receptor (beta chain) is drawn from a study of radiotherapy plus CTLA-4 blockade in lung cancer. For the study at large: Disease control reached more than 25%, with objective responses in less than 20%.

Clones were read by immunoSEQ multiplex PCR, and TCRdb kept only the in-frame ones, dropping some. The data show about 23,000 clones, around 70% seen once. Comment on this clone: Its antigen is still unknown.

Focal radiation with ipilimumab CTLA-4 blockade was given to patients with chemo-refractory metastatic non-small-cell lung cancer. Study-wide points: In blood, tumor-derived TCR clones expanded after radiotherapy plus ipilimumab.

The receptor was derived from a human donor with non-small cell lung cancer whose response to radiotherapy plus ipilimumab could not be evaluated. This specimen consisted of peripheral blood, obtained from a patient treated with radiotherapy plus ipilimumab.

CDR3 in amino acids: CASRGTATYGYTF. CDR3 DNA sequence: TGTGCCTCCCGGGGAACTGCGACCTATGGCTACACCTTC. The chain combines TRBV19 with TRBJ1-2; D remains ambiguous. The CDR3 runs to 13 residues. Germline CDR1 reads LNHDA; CDR2 reads SQIVND (reference sequence). The V end lost 11 bases, the J end lost 4 bases, and 17 bases lay between the germline ends.